Listed here are 28 T cell receptor beta chains from one sample, sequenced in a study of CXCR3-negative and CXCR3-positive naive CD8 T cells. cDNA libraries for TRB were generated by 5' RACE incorporating UMI labels. TCRdb re-analyzed the 5' RACE reads; it lists each CDR3 protein once, without DNA. The repertoire table contains about 82,000 distinct CDR3 sequences. The material sequenced was naive CXCR3- CD8+ T cells from blood. The subset here: CD45RO-CCR7+CD27+CD95- naive CD8+ T cells lacking CXCR3 (TNR3-). All receptors come from a human donor in good health. Some clones in this sample may be carry-over from other donors' samples.

The J gene is TRBJ2-3, the V gene TRBV28; TCRdb proposes TRBD1, but this gene call is untestable without DNA. The V gene's germline CDR1 is MDHEN and CDR2 SYDVKM. This CDR3 has 14 residues. This chain's CDR3 is CASRPTDAGVTQYF.

The chain combines TRBV5-1 with TRBJ1-1; TCRdb indicates TRBD1, and absent DNA this call remains unverified. The V gene's germline CDR1 is SGHRS and CDR2 YFSETQ. The CDR3 is 15 amino acids. The CDR3 here is CASSEQQGLNAEAFF.

CDR3: CASSLEGNTQYF. V and J are TRBV5-1 and TRBJ2-3. Germline V lookup: CDR1 SGHRS, CDR2 YFSETQ. The CDR3 contains 12 residues. Drawing the rest from reference TRBV5-1 and TRBJ2-3, the complete variable domain is KAGVTQTPRYLIKTRGQQVTLSCSPISGHRSVSWYQQTPGQGLQFLFEYFSETQRNKGNFPGRFSGRQFSNSRSEMNVSTLELGDSALYLCASSLEGNTQYFGPGTRLTVL.

The chain employs TRBV4-3 and TRBJ2-7; TCRdb's D call of TRBD1 is untestable without DNA. Germline V gene lookup returns CDR1 LGHNA and CDR2 YSLEER. The CDR3 sequence is 16 residues long. CDR3 region: CASSQDGGQGAYEQYF.

The V call is TRBV4-2, the J call TRBJ2-3; without DNA, the TCRdb call of TRBD1 cannot be checked. This CDR3 spans 16 amino acids. Germline CDR1 is LGHNA and CDR2 is YNFKEQ. The CDR3 loop reads CASSRGYRGSTDTQYF.

The chain has TRBV6-5 and TRBJ1-2; TCRdb names TRBD1, which stays unverified in the absence of DNA. Germline CDR1 and CDR2: MNHEY and SVGAGI. This CDR3 is built from 15 residues. The CDR3 sequence is CATTDDRGPWYGYTF.

The chain links TRBV7-9 to TRBJ2-3; the D call of TRBD1 rests on TCRdb alone, since no DNA is present to check it. This CDR3 contains 14 residues. Germline loops: CDR1 SEHNR, CDR2 FQNEAQ (reference sequence). The CDR3 reads CASSGGLDTDTQYF.

The gene calls are TRBV5-1 and TRBJ2-1; TCRdb returns TRBD2, unconfirmable since there is no DNA. The CDR3 consists of 15 residues. Germline CDR1 and CDR2: SGHRS and YFSETQ. This chain's CDR3 is CASSALGGRGNEQFF.

The gene calls are TRBV5-1 and TRBJ2-7; absent DNA, TCRdb's TRBD1 call cannot be checked. The germline V gene has CDR1 SGHRS and CDR2 YFSETQ. The CDR3 is 13 residues long. CDR3 residues: CASSLEGGYEQYF.

The V gene is TRBV29-1, the J gene TRBJ2-5; the TRBD1 assignment by TCRdb is unverifiable without DNA. Germline lookup yields CDR1 SQVTM and CDR2 ANQGSEA. The CDR3 is made up of 13 amino acids. CDR3 amino acids: CSVEEGRGETQYF.

The chain links TRBV12-3 or TRBV12-4 to TRBJ2-3; as DNA is missing, the TRBD2 call by TCRdb cannot be tested. The CDR3 sequence is 14 residues long. The CDR3 here is CASSFNGPTDTQYF.

The rearrangement links TRBV11-2 to TRBJ2-7; lacking DNA, the TRBD1 call made by TCRdb goes unchecked. This CDR3 contains 14 residues. The germline gives CDR1 SGHAT, CDR2 FQNNGV. CDR3 protein: CAIEAGAGLYEQYF.

The chain employs TRBV6-5 and TRBJ2-7; without DNA, the TCRdb call of TRBD2 cannot be checked. Germline loops: CDR1 MNHEY, CDR2 SVGAGI. This CDR3 spans 16 amino acids. CDR3 sequence: CASSSRLAGGQGEQYF.

V gene TRBV29-1 combines with J gene TRBJ1-1. CDR1 is SQVTM, CDR2 ANQGSEA, per germline. The CDR3 spans 13 residues. The CDR3 loop is CSVVVFGNTEAFF.

The CDR3 is CSVASVPYNEQFF. The V and J genes are TRBV29-1 and TRBJ2-1; absent DNA, TCRdb's TRBD2 call cannot be checked. CDR1 SQVTM and CDR2 ANQGSEA come from the germline V gene. The CDR3 consists of 13 residues.

The CDR3 reads CAWRAGLAPTDEQFF. This sequence joins TRBV30 and TRBJ2-1; TCRdb outputs TRBD2, but without DNA this stays unchecked. CDR3 length: 15 residues. CDR1 and CDR2 (germline): GTSNPN, SVGIG (reference sequence).

The chain carries TRBV5-1 and TRBJ2-7; TCRdb lists TRBD1, though no DNA is available to test this call. This CDR3 spans 15 amino acids. Per germline, CDR1 SGHRS and CDR2 YFSETQ. The CDR3 sequence is CASSPPGLTVYEQYF.

The CDR3 loop reads CASSEPRTGRAEAFF. The V call is TRBV25-1, the J call TRBJ1-1; TCRdb returns TRBD1, unconfirmable since there is no DNA. In germline, CDR1 is MGHDK, CDR2 SYGVNS. This CDR3 has 15 amino acids.

This chain's CDR3 is CASSMVTREQFF. V usage is TRBV19 and J usage is TRBJ2-1. The CDR3 runs to 12 residues. Germline V gene data show CDR1 as LNHDA and CDR2 as SQIVND (reference sequence).

The V call is TRBV29-1, the J call TRBJ2-7; TCRdb outputs TRBD1, but without DNA this stays unchecked. The V gene's germline CDR1 is SQVTM and CDR2 ANQGSEA. This CDR3 spans 13 amino acids. The CDR3 protein is CSVVDRGRREQYF.

The chain combines TRBV6-5 with TRBJ2-7. The CDR3 length is 13 residues. Per the germline V gene, CDR1 is MNHEY and CDR2 is SVGAGI. This chain's CDR3 is CASSPSSSYEQYF.

The chain joins TRBV29-1 to TRBJ2-1; the D call from TCRdb, TRBD1, cannot be confirmed without DNA. CDR3 size: 12 residues. Germline assignment: CDR1 SQVTM and CDR2 ANQGSEA. The CDR3 spells CSGGDREIEQFF.

The chain is built from TRBV7-3 and TRBJ1-1. This CDR3 contains 13 residues. The germline V gene encodes CDR1 SGHTA and CDR2 FQGTGA. The CDR3 protein is CASSLGENTEAFF.

The chain employs TRBV12-3 or TRBV12-4 and TRBJ2-3; TCRdb's D call of TRBD2 is untestable without DNA. CDR3 length: 16 amino acids. The chain's CDR3 is CASSFGGRDFTDTQYF.

The V call is TRBV28, the J call TRBJ2-1; the D gene TCRdb calls, TRBD1, cannot be checked with no DNA. CDR1 MDHEN and CDR2 SYDVKM come from the germline V gene. The CDR3 runs 14 residues. The CDR3: CASSPGALYNEQFF.

The chain joins TRBV6-2 or TRBV6-3 to TRBJ1-1. The CDR3 covers 13 residues. Germline values: CDR1 MNHEY, CDR2 SVGEGT. The CDR3 loop reads CASSWTLNTEAFF.

V gene TRBV29-1 combines with J gene TRBJ2-3; TCRdb names TRBD1, which stays unverified in the absence of DNA. Germline values: CDR1 SQVTM, CDR2 ANQGSEA. The CDR3 covers 17 residues. CDR3: CSVPHYPGQGRHDTQYF.

V gene TRBV29-1 combines with J gene TRBJ2-7; the D call of TRBD1 rests on TCRdb alone, since no DNA is present to check it. In germline, CDR1 is SQVTM, CDR2 ANQGSEA. The length of the CDR3 is 14 residues. CDR3: CSVVGTYTSYEQYF.